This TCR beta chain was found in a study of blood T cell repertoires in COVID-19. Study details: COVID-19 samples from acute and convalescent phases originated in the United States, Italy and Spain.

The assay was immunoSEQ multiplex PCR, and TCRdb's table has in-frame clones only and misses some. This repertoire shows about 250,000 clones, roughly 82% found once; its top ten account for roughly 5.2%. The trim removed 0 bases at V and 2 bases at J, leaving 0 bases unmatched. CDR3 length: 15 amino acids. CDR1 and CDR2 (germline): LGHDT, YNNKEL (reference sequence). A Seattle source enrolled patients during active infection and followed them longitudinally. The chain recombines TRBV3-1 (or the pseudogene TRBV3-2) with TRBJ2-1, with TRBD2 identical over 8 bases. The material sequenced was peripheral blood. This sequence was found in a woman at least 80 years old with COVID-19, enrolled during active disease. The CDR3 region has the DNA TGTGCCAGCAGCCAAGACGGGGGGGCCTACAATGAGCAGTTCTTC. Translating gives CASSQDGGAYNEQFF.